This is a list of T cell receptor beta chains from one sample in a study of T cell responses to AZD1222 COVID-19 vaccine. The table came from immunoSEQ multiplex PCR; TCRdb's copy has only in-frame clones and leaves some out. The data show around 100,000 clones, 88% seen once. Sequencing was performed on peripheral blood, taken on day 0 of AZD1222 vaccination. These receptors all stem from an adult in good health. Both conserved end residues are part of each CDR3. Each record gives: clone size, V gene, J gene, D gene, CDR3 protein, CDR3 DNA. A D gene is named only where the DNA matches it firmly. Clone size is shown for a subset of rows, as once, few, many or a class of expanded clone.

once,TRBV18,TRBJ1-2,.,CASSPNYGYTF,TGTGCCAGCTCACCAAACTATGGCTACACCTTC
.,TRBV19,TRBJ1-5,.,CASSISGSRYHF,TGTGCCAGTAGTATCAGCGGCAGTCGTTACCATTTT
.,TRBV19,TRBJ2-3,.,CASSLSGDGTQYF,TGTGCCAGCTCCCTATCGGGGGATGGTACGCAGTATTTT
.,TRBV6-2/TRBV6-3,TRBJ2-7,TRBD1,CASSYAVAGQGIYEQYF,TGTGCCAGCAGTTATGCTGTGGCGGGACAGGGGATCTACGAGCAGTACTTC
.,TRBV4-3,TRBJ2-6,.,CASSLGVSGANVLTF,TGCGCCAGCAGCCTGGGGGTGTCTGGGGCCAACGTCCTGACTTTC
.,TRBV11-2,TRBJ1-5,TRBD1,CASSPGGRDQPQHF,TGTGCCAGCAGCCCAGGGGGTAGGGATCAGCCCCAGCATTTT
.,TRBV6-5,TRBJ2-3,TRBD1,CASRDRTGVDTQYF,TGTGCCAGCAGAGACCGGACAGGGGTAGATACGCAGTATTTT
.,TRBV5-4,TRBJ1-1,.,CASSLVSTGEAFF,TGTGCCAGCAGCTTGGTTTCGACAGGAGAAGCTTTCTTT
.,TRBV6-5,TRBJ1-6,.,CATPASQGSPLHF,TGTGCCACTCCGGCCTCCCAAGGGTCACCCCTCCACTTT
.,TRBV28,TRBJ2-7,.,CASRLEGAKQYF,TGTGCCAGCAGGCTGGAGGGAGCGAAGCAGTACTTC
.,TRBV12-3/TRBV12-4,TRBJ1-4,.,CASSLREKLFF,TGTGCCAGCAGTTTGCGGGAAAAACTGTTTTTT
once,TRBV9,TRBJ2-6,.,CASSEGGLSGANVLTF,TGTGCCAGCAGCGAGGGGGGTCTTTCTGGGGCCAACGTCCTGACTTTC
.,TRBV28,TRBJ1-1,TRBD1,CASSLRQGALNTEAFF,TGTGCCAGCAGTTTAAGGCAGGGGGCCCTGAACACTGAAGCTTTCTTT
.,TRBV2,TRBJ2-3,TRBD2,CASSEERDTDTQYF,TGTGCCAGCAGTGAAGAGCGGGACACAGATACGCAGTATTTT
.,TRBV15,TRBJ2-3,.,CATSRDTNFWIPDTQYF,TGTGCCACCAGCAGAGATACCAACTTCTGGATCCCAGATACGCAGTATTTT
.,TRBV27,TRBJ1-6,.,CASRLGQFNSPLHF,TGTGCCAGCCGTTTAGGACAGTTTAATTCACCCCTCCACTTT
.,TRBV7-9,TRBJ1-6,.,CASSPISVNSPLHF,TGTGCCAGCAGCCCCATTTCCGTTAATTCACCCCTCCACTTT
.,TRBV19,TRBJ1-2,.,CASSIAGGGLYGYTF,TGTGCCAGTAGTATAGCCGGCGGGGGACTATATGGCTACACCTTC
.,TRBV7-9,TRBJ2-7,TRBD2,CASRWGTSGTYEQYF,TGTGCCAGCAGGTGGGGGACTAGCGGTACCTACGAGCAGTACTTC
.,TRBV28,TRBJ1-2,TRBD1,CASSDRGEGYTF,TGTGCCAGCAGCGACAGGGGGGAAGGCTACACCTTC
.,TRBV7-2,TRBJ1-1,.,CASSLSTIEAFF,TGTGCCAGCAGCCTCAGCACGATTGAAGCTTTCTTT
.,TRBV4-1,TRBJ1-5,.,CASSQKILNQPQHF,TGCGCCAGCAGCCAGAAAATTCTCAATCAGCCCCAGCATTTT
.,TRBV18,TRBJ1-1,.,CASSHRNTEAFF,TGTGCCAGCTCCCACAGGAACACTGAAGCTTTCTTT
.,TRBV12-1,TRBJ2-3,.,CASSFLAFEGTDTQYF,TGTGCCAGCAGCTTCCTTGCATTCGAGGGCACAGATACGCAGTATTTT
.,TRBV4-1,TRBJ1-2,TRBD1,CASSPQAGQGLKEGYTF,TGCGCCAGCAGCCCCCAAGCGGGACAGGGCCTGAAGGAGGGCTACACCTTC
.,TRBV6-5,TRBJ1-2,.,CASRSPGTDPYGYTF,TGTGCCAGCAGGTCCCCCGGGACGGACCCCTATGGCTACACCTTC
.,TRBV6-5,TRBJ2-1,.,CASSQGHGAYNEQFF,TGTGCCAGCAGTCAGGGACACGGAGCCTACAATGAGCAGTTCTTC
.,TRBV9,TRBJ1-1,.,CASSVGGGGTEAFF,TGTGCCAGCAGCGTAGGGGGAGGGGGCACTGAAGCTTTCTTT
.,TRBV5-7,TRBJ2-3,.,CASSLDPSSKTQYF,TGTGCCAGCAGCTTGGACCCAAGTTCCAAAACGCAGTATTTT
.,TRBV7-2,TRBJ1-1,.,CASGTGQRYEAFF,TGTGCCAGCGGCACAGGACAGAGGTATGAAGCTTTCTTT